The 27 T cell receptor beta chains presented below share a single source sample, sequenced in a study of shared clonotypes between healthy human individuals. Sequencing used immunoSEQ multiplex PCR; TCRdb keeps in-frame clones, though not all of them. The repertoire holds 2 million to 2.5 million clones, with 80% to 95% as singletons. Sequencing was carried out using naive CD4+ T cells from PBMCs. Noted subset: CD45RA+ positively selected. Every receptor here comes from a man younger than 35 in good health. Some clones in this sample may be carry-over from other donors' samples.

The CDR3 loop reads CASRRTSGRTDTQYF. The CDR3 region has the DNA TGTGCCAGCAGACGGACTAGCGGGAGGACAGATACGCAGTATTTT. The chain links TRBV6-5 to TRBJ2-3, with 14 bases fitting TRBD2. The CDR3 length is 15 residues. Trimming at V came to 6 bases and at J to 3 bases, leaving 2 bases not matched to a gene. Germline V gene data show CDR1 as MNHEY and CDR2 as SVGAGI.

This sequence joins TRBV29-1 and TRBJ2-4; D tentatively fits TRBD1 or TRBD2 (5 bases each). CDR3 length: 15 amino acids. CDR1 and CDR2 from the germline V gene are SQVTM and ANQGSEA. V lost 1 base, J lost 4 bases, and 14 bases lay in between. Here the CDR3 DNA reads TGCAGCGTTGAAGGCCCGGCAGGGACGAAAAACATTCAGTACTTC. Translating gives CSVEGPAGTKNIQYF.

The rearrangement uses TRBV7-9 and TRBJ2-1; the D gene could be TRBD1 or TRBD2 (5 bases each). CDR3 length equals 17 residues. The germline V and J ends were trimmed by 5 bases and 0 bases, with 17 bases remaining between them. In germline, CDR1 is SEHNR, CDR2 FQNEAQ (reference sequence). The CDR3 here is CASSPASGGPSYNEQFF. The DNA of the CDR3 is TGTGCCAGCAGCCCAGCAAGTGGGGGACCCTCCTACAATGAGCAGTTCTTC.

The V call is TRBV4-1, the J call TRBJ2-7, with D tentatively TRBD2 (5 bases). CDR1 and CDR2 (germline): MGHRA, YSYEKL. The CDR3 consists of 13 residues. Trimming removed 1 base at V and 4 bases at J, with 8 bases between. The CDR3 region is CASSQVGEYEQYF. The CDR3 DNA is TGCGCCAGCAGCCAAGTGGGAGAATACGAGCAGTACTTC.

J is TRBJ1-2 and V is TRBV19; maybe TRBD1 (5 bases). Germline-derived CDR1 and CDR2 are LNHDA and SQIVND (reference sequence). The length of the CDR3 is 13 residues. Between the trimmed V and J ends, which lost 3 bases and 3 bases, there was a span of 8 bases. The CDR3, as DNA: TGTGCCAGTAGTATTTTAGGGGACTATGGCTACACCTTC. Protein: CASSILGDYGYTF.

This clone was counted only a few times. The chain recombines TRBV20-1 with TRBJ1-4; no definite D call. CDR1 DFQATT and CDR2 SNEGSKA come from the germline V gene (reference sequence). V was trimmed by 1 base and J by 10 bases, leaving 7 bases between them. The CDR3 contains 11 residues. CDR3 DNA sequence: TGCAGTGCTAGAGTTCGTGGAAAACTGTTTTTT. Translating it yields CSARVRGKLFF.

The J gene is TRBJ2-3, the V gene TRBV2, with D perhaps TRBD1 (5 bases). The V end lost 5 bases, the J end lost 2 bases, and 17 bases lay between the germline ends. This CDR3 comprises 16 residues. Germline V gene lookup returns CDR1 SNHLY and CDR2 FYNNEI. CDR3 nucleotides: TGTGCCAGCAGTAAACGGAGTGGGGCACCCACAGATACGCAGTATTTT. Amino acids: CASSKRSGAPTDTQYF.

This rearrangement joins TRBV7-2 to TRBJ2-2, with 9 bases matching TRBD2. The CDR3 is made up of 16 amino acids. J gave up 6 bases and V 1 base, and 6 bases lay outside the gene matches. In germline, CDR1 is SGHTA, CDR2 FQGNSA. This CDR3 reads CASSLVLREGPGELFF. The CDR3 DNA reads TGTGCCAGCAGCTTAGTCTTGCGGGAGGGCCCCGGGGAGCTGTTTTTT.

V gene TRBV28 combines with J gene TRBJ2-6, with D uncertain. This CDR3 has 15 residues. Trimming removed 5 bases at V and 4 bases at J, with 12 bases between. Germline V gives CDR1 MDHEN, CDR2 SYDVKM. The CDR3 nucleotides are TGTGCCAGCAGTGGCAGTATCCCCGGGGCCAACGTCCTGACTTTC. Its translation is CASSGSIPGANVLTF. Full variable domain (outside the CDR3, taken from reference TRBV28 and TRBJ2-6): DVKVTQSSRYLVKRTGEKVFLECVQDMDHENMFWYRQDPGLGLRLIYFSYDVKMKEKGDIPEGYSVSREKKERFSLILESASTNQTSMYLCASSGSIPGANVLTFGAGSRLTVL.

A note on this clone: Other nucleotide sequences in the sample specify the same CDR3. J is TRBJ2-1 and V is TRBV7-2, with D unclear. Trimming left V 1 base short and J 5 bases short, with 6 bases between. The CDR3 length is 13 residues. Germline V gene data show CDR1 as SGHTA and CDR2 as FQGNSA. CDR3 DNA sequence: TGTGCCAGCAGCTTAGGCCCGAACAATGAGCAGTTCTTC. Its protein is CASSLGPNNEQFF.

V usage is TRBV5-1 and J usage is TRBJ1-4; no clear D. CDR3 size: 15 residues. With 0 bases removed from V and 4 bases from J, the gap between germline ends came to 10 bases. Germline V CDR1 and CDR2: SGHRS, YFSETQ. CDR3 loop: CASSLGAGYNEKLFF. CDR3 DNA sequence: TGCGCCAGCAGCTTGGGAGCGGGGTATAATGAAAAACTGTTTTTT.

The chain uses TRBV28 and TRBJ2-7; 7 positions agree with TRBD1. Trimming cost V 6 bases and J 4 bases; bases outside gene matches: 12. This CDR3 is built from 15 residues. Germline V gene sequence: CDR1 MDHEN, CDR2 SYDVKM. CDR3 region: CASSSPGTALYEQYF. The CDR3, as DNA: TGTGCCAGCAGCTCTCCCGGGACAGCACTTTACGAGCAGTACTTC.

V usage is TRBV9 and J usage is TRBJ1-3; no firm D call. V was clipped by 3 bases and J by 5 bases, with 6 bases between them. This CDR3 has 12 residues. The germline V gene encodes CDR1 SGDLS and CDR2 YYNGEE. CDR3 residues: CASSGYRNTIYF. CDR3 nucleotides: TGTGCCAGCAGCGGTTACAGAAACACCATATATTTT. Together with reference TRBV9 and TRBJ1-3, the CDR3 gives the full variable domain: DSGVTQTPKHLITATGQRVTLRCSPRSGDLSVYWYQQSLDQGLQFLIQYYNGEERAKGNILERFSAQQFPDLHSELNLSSLELGDSALYFCASSGYRNTIYFGEGSWLTVV.

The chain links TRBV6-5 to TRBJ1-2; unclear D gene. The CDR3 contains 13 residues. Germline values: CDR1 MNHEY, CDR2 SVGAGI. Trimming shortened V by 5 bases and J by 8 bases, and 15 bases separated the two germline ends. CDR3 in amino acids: CASSPTRVAGYTF. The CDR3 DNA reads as TGTGCCAGCAGTCCCACCCGGGTGGCCGGCTACACCTTC.

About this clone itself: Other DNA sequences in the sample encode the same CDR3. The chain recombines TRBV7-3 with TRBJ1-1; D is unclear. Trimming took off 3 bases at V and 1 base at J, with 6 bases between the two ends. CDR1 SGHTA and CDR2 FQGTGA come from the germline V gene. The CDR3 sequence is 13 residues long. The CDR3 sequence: CASSLSRNTEAFF. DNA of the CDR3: TGTGCCAGCAGCTTGTCCAGGAACACTGAAGCTTTCTTT.

The CDR3 coding sequence is TGCGCCAGCAGCTCCGGACCACGGAATGAGCAGTTCTTC. Its translation is CASSSGPRNEQFF. V gene TRBV5-1 combines with J gene TRBJ2-1, with unresolved D. V lost 3 bases to trimming and J lost 7 bases, with 11 bases between them. This CDR3 is built from 13 residues. Germline V gene data show CDR1 as SGHRS and CDR2 as YFSETQ.

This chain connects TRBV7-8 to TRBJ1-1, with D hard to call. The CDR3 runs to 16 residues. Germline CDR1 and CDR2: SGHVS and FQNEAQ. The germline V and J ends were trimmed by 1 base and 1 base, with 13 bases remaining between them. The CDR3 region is CASSLDLGSRNTEAFF. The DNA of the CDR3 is TGTGCCAGCAGCTTAGACCTGGGGTCCAGGAACACTGAAGCTTTCTTT.

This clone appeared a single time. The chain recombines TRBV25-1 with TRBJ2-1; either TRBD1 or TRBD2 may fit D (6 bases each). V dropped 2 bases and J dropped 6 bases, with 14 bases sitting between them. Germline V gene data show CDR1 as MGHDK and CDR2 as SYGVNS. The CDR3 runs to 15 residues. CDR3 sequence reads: CASSEPGAGTNEQFF. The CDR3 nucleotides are TGTGCCAGCAGTGAACCGGGGGCAGGGACCAATGAGCAGTTCTTC.

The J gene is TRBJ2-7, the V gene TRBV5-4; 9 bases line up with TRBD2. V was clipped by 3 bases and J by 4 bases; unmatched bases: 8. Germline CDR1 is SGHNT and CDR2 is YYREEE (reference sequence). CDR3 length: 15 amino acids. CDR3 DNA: TGTGCCAGCAGCTCGGGTGGAGCGGGGGGTTACGAGCAGTACTTC. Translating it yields CASSSGGAGGYEQYF.

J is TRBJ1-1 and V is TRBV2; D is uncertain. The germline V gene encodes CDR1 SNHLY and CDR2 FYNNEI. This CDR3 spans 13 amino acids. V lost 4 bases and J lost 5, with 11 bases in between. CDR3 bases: TGTGCCAGCAGTGCAGGCCCCGAGACTGAAGCTTTCTTT. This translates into CASSAGPETEAFF.

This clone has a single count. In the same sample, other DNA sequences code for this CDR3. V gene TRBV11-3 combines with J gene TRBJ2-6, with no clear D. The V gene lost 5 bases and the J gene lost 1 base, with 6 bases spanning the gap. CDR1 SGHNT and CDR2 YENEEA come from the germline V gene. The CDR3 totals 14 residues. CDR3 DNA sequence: TGTGCCAGCAGCCCCGGTTCTGGGGCCAACGTCCTGACTTTC. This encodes CASSPGSGANVLTF.

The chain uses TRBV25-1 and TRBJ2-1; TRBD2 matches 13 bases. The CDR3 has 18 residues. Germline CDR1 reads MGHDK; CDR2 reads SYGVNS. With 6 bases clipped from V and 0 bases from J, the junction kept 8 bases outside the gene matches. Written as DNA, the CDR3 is TGTGCCAGCAGCAGCACTAGACTAGCGGGAGGCTCCTACAATGAGCAGTTCTTC. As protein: CASSSTRLAGGSYNEQFF. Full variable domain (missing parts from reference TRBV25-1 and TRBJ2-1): EADIYQTPRYLVIGTGKKITLECSQTMGHDKMYWYQQDPGMELHLIHYSYGVNSTEKGDLSSESTVSRIRTEHFPLTLESARPSHTSQYLCASSSTRLAGGSYNEQFFGPGTRLTVL.

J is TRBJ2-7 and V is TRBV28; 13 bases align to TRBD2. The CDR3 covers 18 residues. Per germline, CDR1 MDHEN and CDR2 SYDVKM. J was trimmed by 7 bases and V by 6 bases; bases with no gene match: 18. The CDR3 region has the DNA TGTGCCAGCAGCCGAGGGCCCTTAACTAGCGGGAGGGCCGGGGAGCAGTACTTC. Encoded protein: CASSRGPLTSGRAGEQYF.

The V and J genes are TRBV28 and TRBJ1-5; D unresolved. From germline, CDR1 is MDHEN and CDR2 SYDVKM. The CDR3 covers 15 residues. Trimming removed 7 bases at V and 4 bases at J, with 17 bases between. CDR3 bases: TGTGCCAGCATCCCGGCCTCGACGGGGAATCAGCCCCAGCATTTT. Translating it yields CASIPASTGNQPQHF.

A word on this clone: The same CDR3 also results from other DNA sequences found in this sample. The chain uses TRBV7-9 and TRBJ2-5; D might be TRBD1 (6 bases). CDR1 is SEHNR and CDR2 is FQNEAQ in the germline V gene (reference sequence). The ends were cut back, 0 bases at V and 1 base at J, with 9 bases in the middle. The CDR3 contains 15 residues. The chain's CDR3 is CASSLALTGQETQYF. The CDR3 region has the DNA TGTGCCAGCAGCTTAGCCCTGACAGGCCAAGAGACCCAGTACTTC. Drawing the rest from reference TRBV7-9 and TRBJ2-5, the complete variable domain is DTGVSQNPRHKITKRGQNVTFRCDPISEHNRLYWYRQTLGQGPEFLTYFQNEAQLEKSRLLSDRFSAERPKGSFSTLEIQRTEQGDSAMYLCASSLALTGQETQYFGPGTRLLVL.

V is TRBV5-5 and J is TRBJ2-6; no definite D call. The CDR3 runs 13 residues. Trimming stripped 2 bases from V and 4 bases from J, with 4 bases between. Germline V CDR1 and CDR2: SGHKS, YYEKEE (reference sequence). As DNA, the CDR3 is TGTGCCAGCAGCTTCGCAGGGGCCAACGTCCTGACTTTC. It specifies CASSFAGANVLTF.

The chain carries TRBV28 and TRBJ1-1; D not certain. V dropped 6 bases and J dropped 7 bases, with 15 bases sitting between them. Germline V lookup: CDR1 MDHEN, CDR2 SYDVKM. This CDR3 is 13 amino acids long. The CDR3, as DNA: TGTGCCAGCAGGCTCCGCAGCGCGGGTGAAGCTTTCTTT. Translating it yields CASRLRSAGEAFF.